This T cell receptor (beta chain) was documented in a study of vaccination effects on CD4 cells after COVID-19. Sequencing used immunoSEQ multiplex PCR; TCRdb keeps in-frame clones, though not all of them. This table holds fewer than 75,000 clones, around four fifths found once. A note on this clone: Its antigen is as yet unknown.

Germline V gene lookup returns CDR1 SGHTA and CDR2 FQGNSA. Germline trimming cut 0 bases from V and 0 bases from J; bases unmatched to any gene: 13. CDR3 length: 21 amino acids. Study-level findings and limits: Whether induced by infection or by vaccine, clones showed marked clonal contraction late after vaccination.

It was after around 10 days of culture that CD4+ T cells were isolated. The vaccine given was either BNT162b2 or mRNA-1273, in two doses. The specimen was CD4+ T cells from PBMCs cultured without peptide, collected after COVID-19 vaccination. The genes are TRBV7-2 and TRBJ2-6; 8 bases fit TRBD1. The clonotype was recovered from a human donor who received a COVID-19 vaccine. The CDR3 reads CASSLAFNLGQGRSGANVLTF. DNA for the CDR3: TGTGCCAGCAGCTTAGCTTTTAACCTAGGACAGGGCCGCTCTGGGGCCAACGTCCTGACTTTC.